Below, 14 T cell receptor beta chains from the same sample are listed, as sequenced in a study of TIL therapy for anti-PD-1-resistant metastatic lung cancer. Indicated time point: pre-treatment sample, taken before nivolumab and TIL therapy. This was the immunoSEQ v3 assay. The repertoire was sequenced with immunoSEQ multiplex PCR; TCRdb's copy has only in-frame clones and lacks some. The sample has some 46,000 clones, around three quarters seen once. The source material was blood, sampled at baseline. The receptors were sampled from a man aged 65 to 79 with non-small cell lung cancer.

V and J are TRBV7-3 and TRBJ2-5; 9 bases are a match to TRBD1. Germline assignment: CDR1 SGHTA and CDR2 FQGTGA. The J segment lost 5 bases and the V segment lost 3 bases, leaving 4 bases of the junction unmatched. The CDR3 runs to 14 residues. CDR3 region: CASSFTGGRETQYF. The CDR3, as DNA: TGTGCCAGCAGCTTTACAGGGGGCCGGGAGACCCAGTACTTC.

V is TRBV5-6 and J is TRBJ1-1; D gene unclear. The V gene's germline CDR1 is SGHDT and CDR2 YYEEEE. This CDR3 contains 14 residues. V lost 0 bases to trimming and J lost 0 bases, with 6 bases between them. The CDR3 region is CASSLERVNTEAFF. The CDR3 DNA follows: TGTGCCAGCAGCTTGGAAAGGGTGAACACTGAAGCTTTCTTT. Looking up the rest from reference TRBV5-6 and TRBJ1-1 gives the full variable domain: DAGVTQSPTHLIKTRGQQVTLRCSPKSGHDTVSWYQQALGQGPQFIFQYYEEEERQRGNFPDRFSGHQFPNYSSELNVNALLLGDSALYLCASSLERVNTEAFFGQGTRLTVV.

The chain uses TRBV11-2 and TRBJ2-5; D is uncertain. Germline-derived CDR1 and CDR2 are SGHAT and FQNNGV. The V gene lost 5 bases and the J gene lost 4 bases, with 5 bases spanning the gap. The CDR3 has 11 residues. CDR3 region: CASSARETQYF. The CDR3 DNA follows: TGTGCCAGCAGCGCGCGAGAGACCCAGTACTTC.

The chain uses TRBV2 and TRBJ2-4; unclear D gene. The V end was cut by 8 bases, the J end by 5 bases, with 7 bases between. CDR3 size: 11 residues. The germline V gene has CDR1 SNHLY and CDR2 FYNNEI. CDR3 DNA sequence: TGTGCCAGCTCCAGTGAAAACATTCAGTACTTC. Amino acid sequence: CASSSENIQYF. The whole variable domain, filled in from reference TRBV2 and TRBJ2-4, reads EPEVTQTPSHQVTQMGQEVILRCVPISNHLYFYWYRQILGQKVEFLVSFYNNEISEKSEIFDDQFSVERPDGSNFTLKIRSTKLEDSAMYFCASSSENIQYFGAGTRLSVL.

The table lists this clone with a few counts. This rearrangement joins TRBV9 to TRBJ1-5; D is unclear. V lost 0 bases, J lost 6 bases, and 7 bases lay in between. From germline, CDR1 is SGDLS and CDR2 YYNGEE. The CDR3 is 13 amino acids. The CDR3: CASSVEDGQPQHF. The CDR3 region has the DNA TGTGCCAGCAGCGTAGAGGACGGTCAGCCCCAGCATTTT.

V and J are TRBV5-6 and TRBJ1-4; no clear D gene. V was shortened by 5 bases and J by 4 bases, with 9 bases between the two germline ends. Germline CDR1 SGHDT, CDR2 YYEEEE. This CDR3 contains 13 residues. CDR3 sequence reads: CASSERSNEKLFF. CDR3 nucleotide sequence: TGTGCCAGCAGTGAGAGAAGTAATGAAAAACTGTTTTTT.

Here the CDR3 DNA reads TGTGCCAGCAGTACCGCGGGAGGGCCTGGTCAGCCCCAGCATTTT. It is translated as CASSTAGGPGQPQHF. The rearrangement joins TRBV28 to TRBJ1-5, with D hard to call. V lost 5 bases, J lost 6 bases, and 17 bases lay in between. CDR3 length: 15 amino acids. Per the germline V gene, CDR1 is MDHEN and CDR2 is SYDVKM.

This clone occurred once. The CDR3 DNA sequence: TGTGCCAGCAGGCTGAGGATGGCGGTCTATGGCTACACCTTC. Encoded protein: CASRLRMAVYGYTF. The chain has TRBV28 and TRBJ1-2; D not resolved. The length of the CDR3 is 14 residues. Trimming pared 6 bases from V and 4 bases from J, leaving 15 bases between. Germline assignment: CDR1 MDHEN and CDR2 SYDVKM.

This rearrangement joins TRBV7-2 to TRBJ1-2, with 11 bases matching TRBD1. Germline trimming cut 3 bases from V and 8 bases from J; bases unmatched to any gene: 8. This CDR3 is built from 15 residues. The germline CDR1 and CDR2 sequences are SGHTA and FQGNSA. DNA for the CDR3: TGTGCCAGCAGCTTGGGACAGGGGGAGGTAGGAGGCTACACCTTC. It translates to CASSLGQGEVGGYTF. The variable domain in full, with the rest retrieved from reference TRBV7-2 and TRBJ1-2, is GAGVSQSPSNKVTEKGKDVELRCDPISGHTALYWYRQSLGQGLEFLIYFQGNSAPDKSGLPSDRFSAERTGGSVSTLTIQRTQQEDSAVYLCASSLGQGEVGGYTFGSGTRLTVV.

V gene TRBV29-1 combines with J gene TRBJ2-7; 9 bases are a match to TRBD1. Losses at the gene ends were 3 bases for V and 5 bases for J; bases not matched to a gene: 5. This CDR3 is 13 amino acids long. Germline V gene data show CDR1 as SQVTM and CDR2 as ANQGSEA. The DNA of the CDR3 is TGCAGCGTTGATCCGGGACAGGGAAACGAGCAGTACTTC. It codes for CSVDPGQGNEQYF.

This clone was observed a few times. J is TRBJ1-1 and V is TRBV7-2; TRBD1 aligns across 8 bases. V dropped 3 bases and J dropped 8; count of bases not matched to a gene: 2. From germline, CDR1 is SGHTA and CDR2 FQGNSA. This CDR3 comprises 12 residues. The CDR3 DNA sequence: TGTGCCAGCAGCTTTGACAGGGGAGAAGCTTTCTTT. As protein: CASSFDRGEAFF.

V usage is TRBV30 and J usage is TRBJ2-3, with D possibly matching TRBD2 (6 bases). The CDR3 covers 14 residues. Trimming took 2 bases from V and 3 from J, leaving 12 bases between them. Germline lookup yields CDR1 GTSNPN and CDR2 SVGIG (reference sequence). The CDR3 loop reads CAWSQGGLTDTQYF. Here the CDR3 DNA reads TGTGCCTGGAGTCAGGGAGGTTTGACAGATACGCAGTATTTT.

The J gene is TRBJ1-6, the V gene TRBV25-1; weak D call: TRBD1 (5 bases). The CDR3 is made up of 15 amino acids. Germline assignment: CDR1 MGHDK and CDR2 SYGVNS. Trimming stripped 3 bases from V and 6 bases from J, with 12 bases between. The DNA for the CDR3 is TGTGCCAGCAGTGAGTCCGCTGGGGGTAATTCACCCCTCCACTTT. This translates into CASSESAGGNSPLHF.

The gene calls are TRBV7-7 and TRBJ2-7, with TRBD2 as a possible D gene (5 bases). Germline CDR1 reads SSHAT; CDR2 reads FNYEAQ (reference sequence). Trimming cost V 3 bases and J 4 bases, with 10 bases left between them. This CDR3 is 13 amino acids long. DNA for the CDR3: TGTGCCAGCAGCTTTGATAGGACTTACGAGCAGTACTTC. This translates into CASSFDRTYEQYF.